This TCR beta chain was documented in a study of blood T cell repertoires in COVID-19. Study summary: Material from acute and convalescent COVID-19 was sourced from the United States, Italy and Spain. T cells, B-cell-depleted T cells, or PBMCs provided the cDNA or gDNA that served as material.

On this clone: The same CDR3 also results from other DNA sequences found in this sample.

In the source study's methods: Amplification with reference gene primers provided the estimates of nucleated cell counts. Assay used: immunoSEQ multiplex PCR; TCRdb lists only in-frame clones, some missing. Clone size and the V and J calls come from that table; the DNA yielded D and trimming. The sample records roughly 100,000 clones, 75% to 95% being singletons. CDR3 size: 15 residues. Trimming took 5 bases from V and 4 from J, leaving 18 bases between them. Germline V gene sequence: CDR1 MNHEY, CDR2 SVGAGI. The chain carries TRBV6-5 and TRBJ2-7; D perhaps matches TRBD2 (6 bases). This clonotype originated in a man younger than 35 with acute or convalescent COVID-19. Sequencing was done on a sample of peripheral blood. The CDR3, as DNA: TGTGCCAGCAGTCACGGGGGTCCGGCGTATTACGAGCAGTACTTC. As protein: CASSHGGPAYYEQYF.